These T cell receptor beta chains were read from a single sample in a study of T cell changes during pregnancy in multiple sclerosis. Produced via immunoSEQ multiplex PCR; TCRdb's table is partial and in-frame only. The sample has around 100,000 clones; about 94% are singletons. This specimen was peripheral blood, taken before pregnancy. The source is a female donor with multiple sclerosis, enrolled in a pregnancy study. Both conserved end residues are part of each CDR3. A D gene is named only where the DNA matches it firmly. Clone size is shown for a subset of rows, as once, few, many or a class of expanded clone.

>once|TRBD2|TRBJ2-1|TRBV6-1
TGTGCCAGCAGTGACCAACTAGCGGGATATTACAATGAGCAGTTCTTC
CASSDQLAGYYNEQFF
>-|TRBD2|TRBJ2-7|TRBV25-1
TGTGCCAGCAGTGATAGCGGGGAGGTCTACGAGCAGTACTTC
CASSDSGEVYEQYF
>-|-|TRBJ2-7|TRBV29-1
TGCAGCGTCTACAGAGCAGGGACCTACGAGCAGTACTTC
CSVYRAGTYEQYF
>-|TRBD1|TRBJ1-2|TRBV27
TGTGCCAGCACCTCGGGACAGGATTATGGCTACACCTTC
CASTSGQDYGYTF
>-|-|TRBJ2-7|TRBV6-1
TGTGCCAGCAGTGAAGATTTACTCCGGGACAACCACTACGAGCAGTACTTC
CASSEDLLRDNHYEQYF
>-|-|TRBJ2-6|TRBV30
TGTGCCTGGAGAAACCTAGGAGGGACTGGGGCCAACGTCCTGACTTTC
CAWRNLGGTGANVLTF
>once|-|TRBJ2-5|TRBV2
TGTGCCAGCAGTGTCCCTGAGGCCCAGTACTTC
CASSVPEAQYF
>-|TRBD2|TRBJ2-4|TRBV7-6
TGTGCCAGCAGCTCGGGACTAGCGGGAAGGCTGTACTTC
CASSSGLAGRLYF
>-|-|TRBJ2-1|TRBV27
TGTGCCAGCAGTTTGCAACAGGGCCCTAACAATGAGCAGTTCTTC
CASSLQQGPNNEQFF
>-|TRBD2|TRBJ2-7|TRBV15
TGTGCCACCAGCAGAGGCGACCCCGGGACTAGCGGGAGGGCCGTTAGAGCCGAGCAGTACTTC
CATSRGDPGTSGRAVRAEQYF
>-|-|TRBJ2-1|TRBV7-2
TGTGCCAGCAGCCCCCAGCGAGTTTCCTACAATGAGCAGTTCTTC
CASSPQRVSYNEQFF
>-|-|TRBJ2-2|TRBV10-2
TGCGCCAGCAGGCCTCCGGGGGAGAACACCGGGGAGCTGTTTTTT
CASRPPGENTGELFF
>-|TRBD2|TRBJ2-7|TRBV27
TGTGCCAGCCGGGGGGGGGAGGGATACGACGAGCAGTACTTC
CASRGGEGYDEQYF
>-|-|TRBJ1-1|TRBV12-5
TGTGCTAGTGGTTCGGCCGGCGGGTTCCGAGCTTTCTTT
CASGSAGGFRAFF
>-|-|TRBJ1-1|TRBV7-8
TGTGCCAGCAGCTTAGTATCCTCTGTACAGGGGAACACTGAAGCTTTCTTT
CASSLVSSVQGNTEAFF
>-|-|TRBJ1-1|TRBV27
TGTGCCAGCAGTTTATCGGGGCCGAACACTGAAGCTTTCTTT
CASSLSGPNTEAFF
>-|TRBD1|TRBJ1-1|TRBV2
TGTGCCAGCCTAAGACAGGGGGGCACTGAAGCTTTCTTT
CASLRQGGTEAFF
>-|TRBD2|TRBJ2-2|TRBV7-6
TGTGCCAGCAGCTTAAGAAGTCTAGCGGCCGGGGAGCTGTTTTTT
CASSLRSLAAGELFF
>-|TRBD2|TRBJ2-1|TRBV13
TGTGCCAGCAGCTTACTGCGACTAGCGGGAACTGGGGAGCAGTTCTTC
CASSLLRLAGTGEQFF
>-|TRBD1|TRBJ2-1|TRBV7-2
TGTGCCAGCAGCCCGACCGGACAGGGTAGGCCAAATGAGCAGTTCTTC
CASSPTGQGRPNEQFF
>-|-|TRBJ2-2|TRBV4-1
TGCGCCAGCAGCCAAGAGGAGGTCCACACCGGGGAGCTGTTTTTT
CASSQEEVHTGELFF
>-|TRBD1|TRBJ2-7|TRBV5-1
TGCGCCAGCAGCTTGTCGGACAGGGACGAGCAGTACTTC
CASSLSDRDEQYF
>-|TRBD2|TRBJ2-1|TRBV13
TGTGCCAGCAGCCCCAGGGGACTAGCGAGAAATTGTACGTTCTTC
CASSPRGLARNCTFF
>-|-|TRBJ2-1|TRBV28
TGTGCCAGCCGTGCCCCCCGAAGCGGCAATGAGCAGTTCTTC
CASRAPRSGNEQFF
>-|TRBD2|TRBJ2-3|TRBV5-1
TGCGCCAGCAGACGAGCGGGAGATCAAGATACGCAGTATTTT
CASRRAGDQDTQYF
>-|-|TRBJ1-3|TRBV6-1
TGTGCCAGCAACGGACAGAGCTCTGGAAACACCATATATTTT
CASNGQSSGNTIYF
>-|-|TRBJ2-7|TRBV4-1
TGCGCCAGCAGCACCCACCGGGGCTCCTACGAGCAGTACTTC
CASSTHRGSYEQYF
>-|-|TRBJ1-2|TRBV5-6
TGTGCCAGCAGCTTGGGTGATAAACAAAAAGGCTACACCTTC
CASSLGDKQKGYTF
>-|TRBD2|TRBJ2-2|TRBV27
TGTGCCAGCAGTTTATTAGGGCTAGCGGGCGCCGGGGAGCTGTTTTTT
CASSLLGLAGAGELFF
>-|TRBD1|TRBJ1-1|TRBV27
TGTGCCAGCAGTTTATCCGACAGGGGCACTGAAGCTTTCTTT
CASSLSDRGTEAFF
>few|TRBD2|TRBJ2-1|TRBV7-2
TGTGCCAGCAGCGGTACCTGGACTAGAGGTGAGCAGTTCTTC
CASSGTWTRGEQFF
>-|-|TRBJ1-5|TRBV6-5
TGTGCCAGCAGCCCAACCCCCGGGCAGCCCCAGCATTTT
CASSPTPGQPQHF
>-|-|TRBJ1-4|TRBV28
TGTGCCAGCAGTTCTATTAACCGGGACTCTAATGAAAAACTGTTTTTT
CASSSINRDSNEKLFF
>-|TRBD2|TRBJ2-1|TRBV7-3
TGTGCCAGCAGCCTTACCGGGACTAGCGGATTTTACAATGAGCAGTTCTTC
CASSLTGTSGFYNEQFF
>-|TRBD1|TRBJ1-1|TRBV25-1
TGTGCCAGCAGTGAGGCGGGACAGGGTTTAACTGAAGCTTTCTTT
CASSEAGQGLTEAFF
>-|-|TRBJ2-3|TRBV11-1
TGTGCCAGCAGCTCCCAGCCCTCGGGAGATACGCAGTATTTT
CASSSQPSGDTQYF
>-|TRBD2|TRBJ2-7|TRBV14
TGTGCCAGCAGCCCCCTGGGACTAGCGGGCTACGAGCAGTACTTC
CASSPLGLAGYEQYF
>-|-|TRBJ2-7|TRBV18
TGTGCCAGCTCACCACAGGCAAGGAGCTCCTACGAGCAGTACTTC
CASSPQARSSYEQYF
>-|-|TRBJ2-2|TRBV30
TGTGCCTGGAGCTTAAACACCGGGGAGCTGTTTTTT
CAWSLNTGELFF
>once|-|TRBJ2-3|TRBV21-1
TGTGCCAGCAGCAAACGTGGTGACGGGACAGGGAGGGACACAGATACGCAGTATTTT
CASSKRGDGTGRDTDTQYF
>-|TRBD2|TRBJ2-3|TRBV6-4
TGTGCCAGCAGTGCGACTAGCGGGAGCACAGATACGCAGTATTTT
CASSATSGSTDTQYF
>-|-|TRBJ2-2|TRBV7-8
TGTGCCAGCAGCAGTCAGGGGAGGAACACCGGGGAGCTGTTTTTT
CASSSQGRNTGELFF
>-|TRBD1|TRBJ2-2|TRBV6-5
TGTGCCAGCAGTTACGCGACAGGGGACACCGGGGAGCTGTTTTTT
CASSYATGDTGELFF
>once|-|TRBJ1-1|TRBV25-1
TGTGCCAGCAGTGTACTGGCGGGGACTGAAGCTTTCTTT
CASSVLAGTEAFF
>-|-|TRBJ2-2|TRBV19
TGTGCCAGTAGAGGACGCCAGGGGTACACCGGGGAGCTGTTTTTT
CASRGRQGYTGELFF
>-|-|TRBJ2-3|TRBV9
TGTGCCAGCAGCGTCTACAGGTCTAGCACAGATACGCAGTATTTT
CASSVYRSSTDTQYF
>-|-|TRBJ2-1|TRBV21-1
TGTGCCAGCAGCAAATTTCAGGGGAGGGCTAAGGCCTACAATGAGCAGTTCTTC
CASSKFQGRAKAYNEQFF
>-|TRBD1|TRBJ1-4|TRBV6-1
TGTGCCAGCAGTGATAACAACAGGGGTCAGACATATGAAAAACTGTTTTTT
CASSDNNRGQTYEKLFF
>-|TRBD1|TRBJ2-7|TRBV4-1
TGCGCCAGCAGCCAAGTAACAGGGGGCTACGAGCAGTACTTC
CASSQVTGGYEQYF
>once|-|TRBJ1-3|TRBV11-2
TGTGCCAGCAGCTTAATTCGAGGGACTCCCGAATTAAACACCATATATTTT
CASSLIRGTPELNTIYF
>-|-|TRBJ1-2|TRBV6-5
TGTGCCAGCAGTTCTCCGGACGGGGGCTATGGCTACACCTTC
CASSSPDGGYGYTF
>-|TRBD2|TRBJ2-1|TRBV2
TGTGCCAGCAGTGAAGAGTTTTCCGGGAGGACACAACGTAGCTCCTACAATGAGCAGTTCTTC
CASSEEFSGRTQRSSYNEQFF
>-|-|TRBJ2-7|TRBV6-5
TGTGCCAGCAGTGCCACTAGACTCCCCTACGAGCAGTACTTC
CASSATRLPYEQYF
>-|-|TRBJ2-7|TRBV7-9
TGTGCCAGCAGCTCCGGCCGGGGGGCAGGGGGCGACGAGCAGTACTTC
CASSSGRGAGGDEQYF